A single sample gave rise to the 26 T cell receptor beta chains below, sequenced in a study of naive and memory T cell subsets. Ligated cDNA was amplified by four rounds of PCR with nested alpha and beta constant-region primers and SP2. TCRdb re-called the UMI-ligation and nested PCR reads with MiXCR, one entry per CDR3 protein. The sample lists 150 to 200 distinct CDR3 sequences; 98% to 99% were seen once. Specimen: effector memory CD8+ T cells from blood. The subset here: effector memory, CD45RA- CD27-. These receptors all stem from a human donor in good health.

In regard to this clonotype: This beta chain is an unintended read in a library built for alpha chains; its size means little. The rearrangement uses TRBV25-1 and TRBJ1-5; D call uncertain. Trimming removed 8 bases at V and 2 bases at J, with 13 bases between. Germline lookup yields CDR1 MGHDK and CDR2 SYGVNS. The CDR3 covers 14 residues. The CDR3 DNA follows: TGTGCCAGCGGGCATGGAGTGGGCAATCAGCCCCAGCATTTT. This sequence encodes CASGHGVGNQPQHF.

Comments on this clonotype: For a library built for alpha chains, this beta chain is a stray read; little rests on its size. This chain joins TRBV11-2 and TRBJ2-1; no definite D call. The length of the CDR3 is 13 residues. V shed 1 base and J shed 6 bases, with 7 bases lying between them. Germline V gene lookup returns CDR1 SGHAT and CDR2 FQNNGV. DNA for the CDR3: TGTGCCAGCAGCTTAGGCCGAGTCAATGAGCAGTTCTTC. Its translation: CASSLGRVNEQFF.

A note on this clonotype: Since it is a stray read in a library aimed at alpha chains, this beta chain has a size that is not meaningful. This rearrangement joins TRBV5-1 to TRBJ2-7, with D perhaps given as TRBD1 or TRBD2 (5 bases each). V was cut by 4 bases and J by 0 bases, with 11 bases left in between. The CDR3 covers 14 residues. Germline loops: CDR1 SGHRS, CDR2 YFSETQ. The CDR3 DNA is TGCGCCAGCAGCAACGTTGGGGGCTCCTACGAGCAGTACTTC. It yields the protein CASSNVGGSYEQYF.

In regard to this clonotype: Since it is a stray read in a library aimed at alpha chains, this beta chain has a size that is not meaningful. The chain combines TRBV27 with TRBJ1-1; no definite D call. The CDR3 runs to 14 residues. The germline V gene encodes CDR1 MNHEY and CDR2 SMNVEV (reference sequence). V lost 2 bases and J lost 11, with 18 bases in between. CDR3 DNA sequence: TGTGCCAGCAGTTTAAAGGGAAGATCCGCGCGGGCTTTCTTT. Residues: CASSLKGRSARAFF.

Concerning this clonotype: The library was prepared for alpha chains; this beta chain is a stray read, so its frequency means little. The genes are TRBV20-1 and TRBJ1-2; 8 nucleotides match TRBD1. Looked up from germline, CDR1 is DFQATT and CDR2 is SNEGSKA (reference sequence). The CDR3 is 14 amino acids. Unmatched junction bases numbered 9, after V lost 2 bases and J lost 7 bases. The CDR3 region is CSARIAGGDGGYTF. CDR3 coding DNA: TGCAGTGCTAGAATCGCAGGGGGCGACGGTGGCTACACCTTC.

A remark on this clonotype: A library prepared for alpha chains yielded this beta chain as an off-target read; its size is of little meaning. The CDR3 DNA reads as TGCAGCGTTGTGAACCCACAAAGCACAGATACGCAGTATTTT. This sequence encodes CSVVNPQSTDTQYF. J is TRBJ2-3 and V is TRBV29-1, with D unclear. Trimming shortened V by 4 bases and J by 0 bases, and 11 bases separated the two germline ends. Germline V CDR1 and CDR2: SQVTM, ANQGSEA. CDR3 length equals 14 residues.

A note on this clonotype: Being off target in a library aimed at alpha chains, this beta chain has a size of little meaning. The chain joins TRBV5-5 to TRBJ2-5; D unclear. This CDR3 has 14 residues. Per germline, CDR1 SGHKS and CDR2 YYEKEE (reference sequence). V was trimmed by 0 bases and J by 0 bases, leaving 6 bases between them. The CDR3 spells CASSLEWYQETQYF. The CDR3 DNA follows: TGTGCCAGCAGCTTGGAATGGTACCAAGAGACCCAGTACTTC.

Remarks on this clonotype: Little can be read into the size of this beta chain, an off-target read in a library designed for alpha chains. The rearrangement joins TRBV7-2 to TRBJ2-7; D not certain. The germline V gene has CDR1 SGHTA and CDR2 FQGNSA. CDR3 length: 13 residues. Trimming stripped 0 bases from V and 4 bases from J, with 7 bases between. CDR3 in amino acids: CASSLASRYEQYF. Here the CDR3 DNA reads TGTGCCAGCAGCTTAGCTTCCAGGTACGAGCAGTACTTC.

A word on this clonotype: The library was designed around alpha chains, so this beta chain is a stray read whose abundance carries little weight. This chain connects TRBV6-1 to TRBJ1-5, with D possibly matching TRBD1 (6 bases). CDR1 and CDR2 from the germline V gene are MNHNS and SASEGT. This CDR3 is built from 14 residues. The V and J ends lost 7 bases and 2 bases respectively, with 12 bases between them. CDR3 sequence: CASIGGRGNQPQHF. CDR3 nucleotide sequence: TGTGCCAGCATAGGGGGGAGAGGCAATCAGCCCCAGCATTTT.

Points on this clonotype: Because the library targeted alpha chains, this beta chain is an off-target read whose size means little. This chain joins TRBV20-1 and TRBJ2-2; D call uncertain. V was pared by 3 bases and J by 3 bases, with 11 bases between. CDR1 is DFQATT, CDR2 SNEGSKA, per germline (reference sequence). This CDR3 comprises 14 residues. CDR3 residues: CSASYRVYTGELFF. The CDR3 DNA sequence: TGCAGTGCTAGTTACCGGGTTTACACCGGGGAGCTGTTTTTT.

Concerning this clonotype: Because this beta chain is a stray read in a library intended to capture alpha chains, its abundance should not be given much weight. CDR3 in amino acids: CASSYRVPGDEQFF. The CDR3 DNA is TGTGCCAGCAGTTATCGCGTTCCGGGGGATGAGCAGTTCTTC. V gene TRBV6-5 combines with J gene TRBJ2-1; a possible D gene is TRBD2 (6 bases). Per germline, CDR1 MNHEY and CDR2 SVGAGI. The CDR3 is 14 amino acids. The V end was cut by 3 bases, the J end by 8 bases, with 14 bases between.

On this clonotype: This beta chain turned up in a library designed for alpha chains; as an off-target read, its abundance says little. Written as DNA, the CDR3 is TGCAGCGGTTTTCCAGAGGACAGGGCGCAGTATTTT. This codes for CSGFPEDRAQYF. The chain combines TRBV29-1 with TRBJ2-3; 8 bases align to TRBD1. There are 12 residues in the CDR3. J gave up 10 bases and V 7 bases, and 10 bases lay outside the gene matches. Germline CDR1 reads SQVTM; CDR2 reads ANQGSEA.

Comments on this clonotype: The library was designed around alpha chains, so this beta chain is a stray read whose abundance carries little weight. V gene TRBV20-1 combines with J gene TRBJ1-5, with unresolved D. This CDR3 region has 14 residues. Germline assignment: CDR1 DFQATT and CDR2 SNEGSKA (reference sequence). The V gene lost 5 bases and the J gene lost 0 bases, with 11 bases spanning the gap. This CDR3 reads CSAPDPYSNQPQHF. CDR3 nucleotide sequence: TGCAGTGCTCCTGACCCCTATAGCAATCAGCCCCAGCATTTT.

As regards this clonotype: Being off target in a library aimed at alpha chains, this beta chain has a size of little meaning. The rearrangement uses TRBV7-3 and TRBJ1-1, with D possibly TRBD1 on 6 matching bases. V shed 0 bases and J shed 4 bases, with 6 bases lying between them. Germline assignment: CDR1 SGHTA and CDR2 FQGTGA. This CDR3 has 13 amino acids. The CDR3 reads CASSLTGATEAFF. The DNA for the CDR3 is TGTGCCAGCAGCTTAACGGGGGCCACTGAAGCTTTCTTT.

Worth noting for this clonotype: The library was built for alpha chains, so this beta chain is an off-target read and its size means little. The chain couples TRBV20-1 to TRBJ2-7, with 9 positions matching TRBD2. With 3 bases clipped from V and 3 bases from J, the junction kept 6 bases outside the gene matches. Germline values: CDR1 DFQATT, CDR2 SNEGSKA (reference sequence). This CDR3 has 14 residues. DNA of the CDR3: TGCAGTGCTAGTTTTCTAGCGGGGAACTACGAGCAGTACTTC. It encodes CSASFLAGNYEQYF.

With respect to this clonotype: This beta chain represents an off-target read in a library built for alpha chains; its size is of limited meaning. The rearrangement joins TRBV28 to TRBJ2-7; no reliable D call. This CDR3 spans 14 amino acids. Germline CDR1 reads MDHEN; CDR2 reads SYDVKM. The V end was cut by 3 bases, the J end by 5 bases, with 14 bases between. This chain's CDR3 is CASSLSRIGDEQYF. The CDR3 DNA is TGTGCCAGCAGTTTGAGCAGGATAGGAGACGAGCAGTACTTC. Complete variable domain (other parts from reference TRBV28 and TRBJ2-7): DVKVTQSSRYLVKRTGEKVFLECVQDMDHENMFWYRQDPGLGLRLIYFSYDVKMKEKGDIPEGYSVSREKKERFSLILESASTNQTSMYLCASSLSRIGDEQYFGPGTRLTVT.

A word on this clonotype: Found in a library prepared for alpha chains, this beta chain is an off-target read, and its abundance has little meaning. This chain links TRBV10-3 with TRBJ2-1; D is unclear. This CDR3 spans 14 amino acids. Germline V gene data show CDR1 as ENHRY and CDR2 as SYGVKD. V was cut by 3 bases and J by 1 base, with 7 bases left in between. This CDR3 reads CAISDLGSYNEQFF. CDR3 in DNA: TGTGCCATCAGTGATCTCGGGTCCTACAATGAGCAGTTCTTC.

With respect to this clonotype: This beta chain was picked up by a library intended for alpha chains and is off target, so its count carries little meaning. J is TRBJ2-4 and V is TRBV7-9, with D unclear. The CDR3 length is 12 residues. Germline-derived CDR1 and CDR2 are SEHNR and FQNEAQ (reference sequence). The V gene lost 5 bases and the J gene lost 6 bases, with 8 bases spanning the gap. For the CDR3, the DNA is TGTGCCAGCAGCCCGAACGGAAACATTCAGTACTTC. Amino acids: CASSPNGNIQYF.

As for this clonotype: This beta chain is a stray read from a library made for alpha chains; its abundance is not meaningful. CDR3 bases: TGTGCCAGCAGTTTGAGTCAGGGGGCCGCGACTAATGAAAAACTGTTTTTT. Residues: CASSLSQGAATNEKLFF. This rearrangement joins TRBV12-3 or TRBV12-4 to TRBJ1-4; 8 bases align to TRBD1. The CDR3 loop spans 17 amino acids. Trimming removed 3 bases from V and 2 bases from J; junction bases left unmatched: 8.

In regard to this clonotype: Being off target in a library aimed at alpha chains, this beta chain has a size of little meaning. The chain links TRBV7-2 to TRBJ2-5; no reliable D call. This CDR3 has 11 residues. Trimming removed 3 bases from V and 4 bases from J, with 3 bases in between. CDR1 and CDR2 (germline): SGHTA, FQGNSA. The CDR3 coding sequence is TGTGCCAGCAGCTTCCGAGAGACCCAGTACTTC. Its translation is CASSFRETQYF.

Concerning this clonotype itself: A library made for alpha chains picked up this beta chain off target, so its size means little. In DNA form, the CDR3 reads TGTGCCAGCATCGAGCGGGAGGGCGGTGGGACCCAGTACTTC. Residues: CASIEREGGGTQYF. The chain carries TRBV2 and TRBJ2-5; 10 bases map to TRBD2. Germline values: CDR1 SNHLY, CDR2 FYNNEI. This CDR3 spans 14 amino acids. Trimming removed 7 bases from V and 7 bases from J; junction bases left unmatched: 9.

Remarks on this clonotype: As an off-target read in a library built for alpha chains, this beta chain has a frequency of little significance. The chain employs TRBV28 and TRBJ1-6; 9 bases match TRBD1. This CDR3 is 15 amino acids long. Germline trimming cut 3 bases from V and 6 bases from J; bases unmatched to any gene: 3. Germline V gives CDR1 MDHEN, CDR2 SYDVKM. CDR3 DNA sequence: TGTGCCAGCAGTTTGTGGGACAGGGTTAATTCACCCCTCCACTTT. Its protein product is CASSLWDRVNSPLHF.

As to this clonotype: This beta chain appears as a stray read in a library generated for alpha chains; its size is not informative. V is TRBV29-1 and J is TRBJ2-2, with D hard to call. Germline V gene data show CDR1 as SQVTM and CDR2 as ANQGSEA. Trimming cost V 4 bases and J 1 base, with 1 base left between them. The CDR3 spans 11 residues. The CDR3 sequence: CSVVNTGELFF. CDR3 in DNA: TGCAGCGTTGTGAACACCGGGGAGCTGTTTTTT.

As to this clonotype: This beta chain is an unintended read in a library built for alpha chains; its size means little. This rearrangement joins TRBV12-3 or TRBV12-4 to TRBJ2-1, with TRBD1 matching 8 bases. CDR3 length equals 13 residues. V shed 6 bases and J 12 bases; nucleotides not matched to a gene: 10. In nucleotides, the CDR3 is TGTGCCAGCAGCCCAGGGACAGGTAGGGGGCAGTTCTTC. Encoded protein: CASSPGTGRGQFF.

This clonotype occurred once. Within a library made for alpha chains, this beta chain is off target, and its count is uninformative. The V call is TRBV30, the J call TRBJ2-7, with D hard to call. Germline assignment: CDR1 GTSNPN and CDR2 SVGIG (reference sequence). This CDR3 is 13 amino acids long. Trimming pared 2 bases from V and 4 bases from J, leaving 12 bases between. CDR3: CAWSKSYSYEQYF. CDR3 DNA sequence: TGTGCCTGGAGTAAGAGTTATTCATACGAGCAGTACTTC.

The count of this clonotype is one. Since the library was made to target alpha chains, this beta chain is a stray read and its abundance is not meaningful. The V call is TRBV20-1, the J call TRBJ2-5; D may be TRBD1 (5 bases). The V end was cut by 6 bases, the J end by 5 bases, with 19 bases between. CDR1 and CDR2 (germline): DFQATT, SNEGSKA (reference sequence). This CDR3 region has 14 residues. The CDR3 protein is CSAKPGHSGETQYF. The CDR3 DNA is TGCAGTGCCAAACCAGGGCACTCTGGGGAGACCCAGTACTTC.